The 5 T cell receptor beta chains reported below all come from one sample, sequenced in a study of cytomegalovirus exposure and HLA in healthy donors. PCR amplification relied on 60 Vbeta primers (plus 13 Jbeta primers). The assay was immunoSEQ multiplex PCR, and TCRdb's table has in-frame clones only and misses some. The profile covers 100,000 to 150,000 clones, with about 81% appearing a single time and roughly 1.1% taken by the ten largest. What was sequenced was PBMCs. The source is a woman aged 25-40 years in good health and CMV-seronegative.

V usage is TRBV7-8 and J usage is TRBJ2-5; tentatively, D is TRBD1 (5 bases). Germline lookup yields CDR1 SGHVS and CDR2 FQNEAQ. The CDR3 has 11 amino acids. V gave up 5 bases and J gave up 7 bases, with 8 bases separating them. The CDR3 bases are TGTGCCAGCAGCGCCCAGGGGACCCAGTACTTC. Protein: CASSAQGTQYF.

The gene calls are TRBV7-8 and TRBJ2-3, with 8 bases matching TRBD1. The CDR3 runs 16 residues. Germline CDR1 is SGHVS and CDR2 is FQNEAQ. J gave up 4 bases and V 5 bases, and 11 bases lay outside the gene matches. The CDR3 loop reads CASSPPTGVFSDTQYF. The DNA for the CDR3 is TGTGCCAGCAGCCCACCGACAGGGGTGTTTTCAGATACGCAGTATTTT.

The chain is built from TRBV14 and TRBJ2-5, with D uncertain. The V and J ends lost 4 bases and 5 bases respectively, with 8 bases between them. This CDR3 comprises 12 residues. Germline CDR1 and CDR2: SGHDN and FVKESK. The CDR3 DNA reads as TGTGCCAGCAGCCGCCCTCGGGAGACCCAGTACTTC. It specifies CASSRPRETQYF.

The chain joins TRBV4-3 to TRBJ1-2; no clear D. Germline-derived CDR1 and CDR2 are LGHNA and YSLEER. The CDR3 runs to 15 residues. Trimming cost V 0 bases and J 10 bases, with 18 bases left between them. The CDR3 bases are TGCGCCAGCAGCCAAGATCTCGGGAGTCCGGAGTTCTACACCTTC. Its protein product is CASSQDLGSPEFYTF.

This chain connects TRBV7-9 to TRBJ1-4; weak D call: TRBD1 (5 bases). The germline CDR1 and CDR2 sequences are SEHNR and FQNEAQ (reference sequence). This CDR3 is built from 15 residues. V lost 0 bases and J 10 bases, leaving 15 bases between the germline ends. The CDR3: CASSLARGEVRKLFF. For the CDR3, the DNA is TGTGCCAGCAGCTTAGCGCGGGGGGAAGTGAGAAAACTGTTTTTT.